The 17 T cell receptor beta chains presented below share a single source sample, sequenced in a study of metastatic and nonmetastatic thyroid tumors. No patient received treatment before thyroid surgery. TCRdb re-clonotyped the PCR reads via MiXCR. This table has about 70,000 clones, about 17% appearing once. The sample comprised blood. The source is a female donor with papillary thyroid cancer or a benign thyroid nodule (not recorded which). Some clones in this sample may be carry-over from other donors' samples.

This clone occurred many times. The chain recombines TRBV3-1 with TRBJ1-2, with D perhaps matching TRBD1 (5 bases). V lost 0 bases and J lost 4, with 12 bases in between. The CDR3 loop spans 15 amino acids. The germline CDR1 and CDR2 sequences are LGHDT and YNNKEL (reference sequence). DNA of the CDR3: TGTGCCAGCAGCCAAGATCGGGGGACCTTCTATGGCTACACCTTC. Protein: CASSQDRGTFYGYTF. Full variable domain (missing parts from reference TRBV3-1 and TRBJ1-2): DTAVSQTPKYLVTQMGNDKSIKCEQNLGHDTMYWYKQDSKKFLKIMFSYNNKELIINETVPNRFSPKSPDKAHLNLHINSLELGDSAVYFCASSQDRGTFYGYTFGSGTRLTVV.

This clone was counted ten times or more. The rearrangement joins TRBV18 to TRBJ1-2, with 9 bases identical to TRBD1. The germline V gene has CDR1 KGHSH and CDR2 LQKENI. Trimming at V came to 5 bases and at J to 2 bases, leaving 6 bases not matched to a gene. The CDR3 is 15 residues long. Here the CDR3 reads CASSDDRGWNYGYTF. DNA of the CDR3: TGTGCCAGCTCAGACGACAGGGGGTGGAACTATGGCTACACCTTC. Full variable domain (remainder filled in from reference TRBV18 and TRBJ1-2): NAGVMQNPRHLVRRRGQEARLRCSPMKGHSHVYWYRQLPEEGLKFMVYLQKENIIDESGMPKERFSAEFPKEGPSILRIQQVVRGDSAAYFCASSDDRGWNYGYTFGSGTRLTVV.

This clone was counted only a few times. The rearrangement links TRBV5-1 to TRBJ2-7, with 11 bases aligning to TRBD1. CDR3 length equals 14 residues. Germline assignment: CDR1 SGHRS and CDR2 YFSETQ. J was trimmed by 4 bases and V by 4 bases; bases with no gene match: 4. CDR3 protein: CASSIGQGAYEQYF. The CDR3 DNA is TGCGCCAGCAGCATTGGACAGGGGGCTTACGAGCAGTACTTC.

The V and J genes are TRBV11-1 and TRBJ1-3, with no clear D. CDR1 is SGHAT, CDR2 FQDESV, per germline (reference sequence). The CDR3 totals 16 residues. Trimming took 4 bases from V and 3 from J, leaving 16 bases between them. As DNA, the CDR3 is TGTGCCAGCAGCTCTTATCGGGGATCTTATGGAAACACCATATATTTT. Encoded protein: CASSSYRGSYGNTIYF.

This clone showed up many times. This sequence joins TRBV6-4 and TRBJ2-6, with D perhaps given as TRBD1 or TRBD2 (5 bases each). Germline CDR1 and CDR2: MRHNA and SNTAGT. V was trimmed by 9 bases and J by 0 bases, leaving 18 bases between them. The CDR3 runs to 17 residues. The chain's CDR3 is CARGPLGPLSGANVLTF. The CDR3 DNA sequence: TGTGCCAGGGGACCCTTAGGCCCCCTCTCTGGGGCCAACGTCCTGACTTTC.

In its sample, this clone was seen many times. The chain joins TRBV18 to TRBJ2-5; D possibly uses TRBD1 or TRBD2 (6 bases each). Germline CDR1 reads KGHSH; CDR2 reads LQKENI. The CDR3 runs 17 residues. V lost 3 bases, J lost 2 bases, and 19 bases lay in between. DNA of the CDR3: TGTGCCAGCTCACCGTGGGGCCGGGGGCGAGGGCAAGAGACCCAGTACTTC. It specifies CASSPWGRGRGQETQYF.

The sample holds many counts of this clone. This chain joins TRBV5-5 and TRBJ1-4, with 9 bases fitting TRBD1. The CDR3 totals 16 residues. Germline trimming cut 2 bases from V and 4 bases from J; bases unmatched to any gene: 6. Per germline, CDR1 SGHKS and CDR2 YYEKEE (reference sequence). DNA for the CDR3: TGTGCCAGCAGCTTCATTCCGGGACAGGGTAATGAAAAACTGTTTTTT. This encodes CASSFIPGQGNEKLFF.

In DNA form, the CDR3 reads TGTGCCAGCAGAGTGGACAGGCACAATCAGCCCCAGCATTTT. Translating gives CASRVDRHNQPQHF. This chain connects TRBV6-1 to TRBJ1-5; 7 nucleotides agree with TRBD1. The V and J ends lost 6 bases and 3 bases, in that order; junction bases with no gene match: 5. CDR3 length: 14 amino acids. Per the germline V gene, CDR1 is MNHNS and CDR2 is SASEGT.

This clone has ten or more counts. CDR3 sequence reads: CASSWGARMNTEAFF. The CDR3, as DNA: TGTGCCAGCAGCTGGGGGGCCAGAATGAACACTGAAGCTTTCTTT. This rearrangement joins TRBV5-8 to TRBJ1-1; tentatively, D is TRBD1 (6 bases). Trimming stripped 3 bases from V and 0 bases from J, with 12 bases between. In germline, CDR1 is SGHTS, CDR2 YDEGEE. This CDR3 has 15 amino acids.

Worth noting for this clone: The germline gene is not matched at one end of the junction; a read error may be the cause. J is TRBJ2-2 and V is TRBV25-1; 8 nucleotides align to TRBD1. Germline V CDR1 and CDR2: MGHDK, SYGVNS. This CDR3 is built from 14 residues. In nucleotides, the CDR3 is TGTGCCACCAGTGAGGACAGGGACACCGGGGAGCTGTTTTTT. It encodes CATSEDRDTGELFF.

The gene calls are TRBV20-1 and TRBJ1-6; D unclear. CDR1 is DFQATT and CDR2 is SNEGSKA in the germline V gene (reference sequence). V shed 0 bases and J shed 19 bases, with 16 bases lying between them. The CDR3 is 12 residues long. CDR3 nucleotide sequence: TGCAGTGCTAGAGATGGGTCCGACGGGCGACACTTT. Residues: CSARDGSDGRHF.

V gene TRBV6-2 or TRBV6-3 combines with J gene TRBJ1-2; D is uncertain. The CDR3 length is 15 residues. Trimming pared 2 bases from V and 6 bases from J, leaving 16 bases between. CDR1 and CDR2 (germline): MNHEY, SVGEGT. CDR3: CASSYQDPTTHGYTF. In DNA form, the CDR3 reads TGTGCCAGCAGTTACCAGGACCCGACTACTCATGGCTACACCTTC.

This chain joins TRBV19 and TRBJ1-2; 8 bases align to TRBD1. The CDR3 is 13 residues long. Germline CDR1 and CDR2: LNHDA and SQIVND (reference sequence). The V and J ends lost 7 bases and 8 bases, in that order; junction bases with no gene match: 9. In nucleotides, the CDR3 is TGTGCCAGTACGGGACAGGAATTTAGCGGCTACACCTTC. As protein: CASTGQEFSGYTF.

The sample holds many counts of this clone. This sequence joins TRBV2 and TRBJ1-1; 11 bases line up with TRBD1. Germline V gene sequence: CDR1 SNHLY, CDR2 FYNNEI. This CDR3 comprises 15 residues. The ends lost 2 bases at V and 4 bases at J; junction bases unmatched: 3. The CDR3 loop reads CASSESGTGGTEAFF. The CDR3 coding sequence is TGTGCCAGCAGTGAAAGTGGGACAGGGGGCACTGAAGCTTTCTTT.

This clone was seen just once. One end of the junction fails to match germline, which may point to a read error. CDR3 residues: CASSQGNRLSNTWELFF. In DNA form, the CDR3 reads TGTGCCAGCTCACAAGGGAATAGGCTTTCGAACACCTGGGAGCTGTTTTTT. This rearrangement joins TRBV18 to TRBJ2-2; D not certain. The CDR3 is made up of 17 amino acids. Germline assignment: CDR1 KGHSH and CDR2 LQKENI.

In its sample, this clone was seen many times. The chain is built from TRBV19 and TRBJ2-3, with D perhaps matching TRBD1 or TRBD2 (5 bases each). CDR3 length: 14 amino acids. The ends were cut back, 3 bases at V and 2 bases at J, with 9 bases in the middle. The germline gives CDR1 LNHDA, CDR2 SQIVND (reference sequence). This chain's CDR3 is CASSIRDPTDTQYF. The CDR3 bases are TGTGCCAGTAGTATTAGGGACCCCACAGATACGCAGTATTTT.

This clone was picked up many times. A read error is possible here, since a much larger clone lies one base away. The same CDR3 arises from other DNA sequences in this sample as well. The rearrangement links TRBV11-2 to TRBJ2-2; no clear D. The CDR3 has 14 residues. CDR1 and CDR2 from the germline V gene are SGHAT and FQNNGV. The CDR3 nucleotides are TGTGCTAGCAGCTTAGATAGAAACACCGGGGAGCTGTTTTTT. This gives the protein CASSLDRNTGELFF.